Listed below are T cell receptor beta chains from one sample, sequenced in a study of blood T cell repertoires in COVID-19. Measured with immunoSEQ multiplex PCR; TCRdb has only the in-frame clones, and not every one. This sample has about 300,000 clones, with 65% to 85% found just once. The sequencing input was peripheral blood. The receptor set was obtained from a woman in her forties or fifties with acute or convalescent COVID-19. Each CDR3 is given with its conserved first and last residue. A D gene is named only where the DNA matches it firmly. Only part of the rows carry a size: once, few, many, or a class if the clone is expanded.

size,V,D,J,DNA,CDR3
-,TRBV5-1,-,TRBJ1-4,TGCGCCAGCAGCTTGACGCCAGGGAGCCCAGGGGATGAAAAACTGTTTTTT,CASSLTPGSPGDEKLFF
-,TRBV7-9,-,TRBJ1-1,TGTGCCAGCAGCTTGGACAGTGGATTTGAAGCTTTCTTT,CASSLDSGFEAFF
-,TRBV15,TRBD2,TRBJ2-3,TGTGCCACCACCAGTAGTCTAGCGGGAGGCTTTGCAGATACGCAGTATTTT,CATTSSLAGGFADTQYF
-,TRBV7-3,-,TRBJ2-7,TGTGCCAGCAGCTTAGACAGGTCCTACGAGCAGTACTTC,CASSLDRSYEQYF
-,TRBV24-1,-,TRBJ2-7,TGTGCCACCAGTGACCCTCTTACCTACGAGCAGTACTTC,CATSDPLTYEQYF
-,TRBV4-1,-,TRBJ2-1,TGCGCCAGCAGCCTCTTTTGGGCCCCTCTGGATGAGCAGTTCTTC,CASSLFWAPLDEQFF
-,TRBV24-1,TRBD1,TRBJ2-5,TGTGCCACCAGTGACCCCACAGGGGTGGAGACCCAGTACTTC,CATSDPTGVETQYF
-,TRBV24-1,TRBD1,TRBJ1-5,TGTGCCACCGCGGGACAGGGGGCTGGACAGCCCCAGCATTTT,CATAGQGAGQPQHF
-,TRBV2,-,TRBJ1-2,TGTGCCAGCAGTGAACTTGGGAGGGCGGTCCATGGCTACACCTTC,CASSELGRAVHGYTF
-,TRBV27,-,TRBJ2-3,TGTGCCAGCAGATTGGAGGGGGCCAGCACAGATACGCAGTATTTT,CASRLEGASTDTQYF
-,TRBV5-1,-,TRBJ1-2,TGCGCCAGCAGCTCCGGCGACACGAACAGGGAAGGCTACACCTTC,CASSSGDTNREGYTF
-,TRBV3-1/TRBV3-2,TRBD2,TRBJ2-2,TGTGCCAGCAGCCAGCGGGGGACCGGGGAGCTGTTTTTT,CASSQRGTGELFF
-,TRBV9,TRBD1,TRBJ2-3,TGTGCCAGCAGCGTAGAGGGGGCGAGGACAGATACGCAGTATTTT,CASSVEGARTDTQYF
-,TRBV5-4,TRBD2,TRBJ2-1,TGTGCCAGCAGCGGGGGAGCGGGAGGCTCCTACAATGAGCAGTTCTTC,CASSGGAGGSYNEQFF
once,TRBV5-1,TRBD1,TRBJ1-1,TGCGCCAGCAGCGGGGCAGGGGGCTTCATGAACACTGAAGCTTTCTTT,CASSGAGGFMNTEAFF
once,TRBV7-9,TRBD2,TRBJ2-5,TGTGCCAGCAGCTCCCAGGCGGGGGACCAAGAGACCCAGTACTTC,CASSSQAGDQETQYF
-,TRBV30,TRBD1,TRBJ2-3,TGTGCCTGGAGCTCCATGAAAGGGGGCCGAAGCACAGATACGCAGTATTTT,CAWSSMKGGRSTDTQYF
-,TRBV2,TRBD1,TRBJ1-2,TGTGCCAGCAGAGCAGCCGGGACAGCGTCCTATGGCTACACCTTC,CASRAAGTASYGYTF
-,TRBV18,-,TRBJ2-1,TGTGCCAGCTCCCCTATACGGTGGGAGCCGAGAGATGAGCAGTTCTTC,CASSPIRWEPRDEQFF
-,TRBV6-5,-,TRBJ1-1,TGTGCCAGCATTTGGTTTTCGGGGACTGAAGCTTTCTTT,CASIWFSGTEAFF
-,TRBV20-1,-,TRBJ2-3,TGCAGTGCTAGACGGACAGATACGCAGTATTTT,CSARRTDTQYF
-,TRBV5-4,TRBD1,TRBJ1-1,TGTGCCAGCAGCCGCGCCCGGGACAGCTTGAACACTGAAGCTTTCTTT,CASSRARDSLNTEAFF
-,TRBV18,-,TRBJ2-1,TGTGCCAGCTCCCCGGCCACAGTCAATGAGCAGTTCTTC,CASSPATVNEQFF
many,TRBV12-3/TRBV12-4,-,TRBJ1-1,TGTGCCAGCAGTTTCGCCAGGGACACTGAAGCTTTCTTT,CASSFARDTEAFF
-,TRBV7-2,-,TRBJ2-5,TGTGCCAGTTCCGAGGGATTACAAGAGACCCAGTACTTC,CASSEGLQETQYF
-,TRBV5-4,TRBD1,TRBJ2-5,TGTGCCAGCAGCTTTTTAGTATCCGGGGGACAGGGGAACGACGAGACCCAGTACTTC,CASSFLVSGGQGNDETQYF
few,TRBV6-4,TRBD1,TRBJ1-6,TGTGCCACCCCGACAGGGAAAGAACCCTATAATTCACCCCTCCACTTT,CATPTGKEPYNSPLHF
-,TRBV29-1,-,TRBJ1-4,TGCAGCGTGGCCTTTTGGGGCTCAACTAATGAAAAACTGTTTTTT,CSVAFWGSTNEKLFF
-,TRBV11-2,TRBD2,TRBJ2-3,TGTGCCAGCAGCTTCGGGCTAGCGGGAGGAGATACGCAGTATTTT,CASSFGLAGGDTQYF
-,TRBV21-1,-,TRBJ2-3,TGTGCCAGCGTCCCGGGACTAGCGGGAGGAGAAGATACGCAGTATTTT,CASVPGLAGGEDTQYF
-,TRBV6-4,-,TRBJ2-1,TGTGCCAGCAGTGTGGCGGGTGTCTACAATGAGCAGTTCTTC,CASSVAGVYNEQFF
-,TRBV14,-,TRBJ2-3,TGTGCCAGCAGCATCGCCGGGGGATTGCGCACAGATACGCAGTATTTT,CASSIAGGLRTDTQYF
-,TRBV5-1,-,TRBJ2-5,TGCGCCAGCAGGGCCCTAGAAGAGACCCAGTACTTC,CASRALEETQYF